This T cell receptor beta chain was recorded in a study of blood T cell repertoires in COVID-19 (dated by TCRdb to about 2020). Regarding the research as a whole: The collaborator samples originated in the United States, Italy and Spain and spanned the acute and convalescent phases of COVID-19. The material from the prospective study consisted of cDNA or gDNA derived from T cells, B-cell-depleted T cells, or PBMCs. Deeply sampled blood TCRbeta repertoires from subjects exposed to, actively infected with, or recovered from COVID-19 were included in the dataset. The repertoires were released in a freely available public database meant as a resource for research on the immune response to SARS-CoV-2. The samples were drawn from two sources: the first 160 participants of the ongoing ImmuneRACE study, and 1,200 or so subjects contributed by 6 global collaborators. The sample metadata nearly always contained a de-identified subject ID, COVID-19 status, age in years and sex. Where available, HLA class I and class II types were taken from metadata supplied by the sample provider and were not determined by assay-based typing.

Broad study findings and their caveats: The quantity of clinical and demographic metadata differed by source and by participant and was supplied without curation.

TCRbeta CDR3 regions were amplified from genomic DNA using the immunoSEQ Assay, a bias-controlled multiplex PCR. The authors processed their data as follows. Nucleated cell counts per sample were estimated from amplification of reference gene primers within the assay. Sequence reads were collapsed and filtered to measure the absolute abundance of every unique TCRbeta CDR3 rearrangement. For each sample, productive Simpson clonality was calculated as the square root of Simpson's diversity index across productive rearrangements. The table was pulled from immuneACCESS by TCRdb, which kept in-frame rearrangements only. Such tables lose some clones; where checked, under half of the loss comes from unresolved V genes, and the rest has no known cause. The DNA was the basis for D and trimming; V, J and clone size are from that table. Recorded for this sample are more than 150,000 clones; roughly nine tenths of them occurred a single time. The ten top clones hold roughly 4.1% of the sample.

The collaborating institutions used their own protocols to collect whole blood in K2EDTA tubes. For TCRbeta analysis, collaborators shipped samples in one of three forms: frozen whole blood, isolated PBMCs, or DNA extracted from either of those sample types. With respect to this clone: What antigen it recognizes has not been identified. No much larger clonotype is one base removed from it; base qualities were not supplied.

Sequenced: peripheral blood. The sequence came from a woman in her 70s with acute or convalescent COVID-19.

The CDR3 reads as follows: CASSRGRGNTIYF. At the DNA level, the sequence is TGTGCCAGCAGTAGGGGCAGGGGAAACACCATATATTTT. The chain links TRBV12-3 or TRBV12-4 with TRBJ1-3; the D gene is perhaps TRBD1, on 5 matching bases. The CDR3 has 13 amino acids, counting the end cysteine and phenylalanine. Only the CDR3 DNA is retained, 39 bases long and in frame from the first base. V was cut back by 5 bases and J by 4 bases, leaving a gap of 9 bases between them.